Shown below are 27 T cell receptor beta chains from a single sample sequenced in a study of shared clonotypes between healthy human individuals (dated by TCRdb to 2018 to 2021). Library prep was done by the immunoSEQ multiplex PCR assay. The clones in this table, taken by TCRdb from immuneACCESS, are in-frame only. Not every clone is retained; where verified, under half of the shortfall comes from an unresolved V gene, and the cause of the rest is unknown. The sample data list 850,000 to 1,200,000 clones, and about 75% of these were observed just once. Approximately 1.5% of the sample is taken by the ten largest. Sequenced material: memory CD4+ T cells sorted from blood. The cell subset or site label for this specimen denotes: CD45RA-negative fraction. The receptor source for this set is a man between 18 and 29 years old in good health.

The chain uses TRBV9 and TRBJ2-5; 9 nucleotides match TRBD1. With V trimmed by 0 bases and J by 2 bases, 11 bases remained unmatched. The CDR3 has 18 amino acids. The germline gives CDR1 SGDLS, CDR2 YYNGEE. CDR3 amino acids: CASSVGSGGGQGQETQYF. Written as DNA, the CDR3 is TGTGCCAGCAGCGTAGGATCTGGTGGGGGACAGGGACAAGAGACCCAGTACTTC. The whole variable domain, remainder taken from reference TRBV9 and TRBJ2-5, is DSGVTQTPKHLITATGQRVTLRCSPRSGDLSVYWYQQSLDQGLQFLIQYYNGEERAKGNILERFSAQQFPDLHSELNLSSLELGDSALYFCASSVGSGGGQGQETQYFGPGTRLLVL.

The rearrangement links TRBV5-4 to TRBJ1-1, with 8 bases fitting TRBD1. V shed 6 bases, J shed 5 bases, and the junction held 6 bases outside the gene matches. This CDR3 spans 13 amino acids. The germline gives CDR1 SGHNT, CDR2 YYREEE (reference sequence). The CDR3 DNA reads TGTGCCAGCACCTTACAGGGGGGGACTGAAGCTTTCTTT. Residues: CASTLQGGTEAFF.

The V call is TRBV28, the J call TRBJ2-7, with D perhaps matching TRBD1 (6 bases). Between the trimmed V and J ends, which lost 5 bases and 3 bases, there was a span of 11 bases. In germline, CDR1 is MDHEN, CDR2 SYDVKM. The CDR3 contains 13 residues. The CDR3 DNA reads TGTGCCAGCAGTGGAAAGGGGGTCTACGAGCAGTACTTC. Translated: CASSGKGVYEQYF.

The chain joins TRBV28 to TRBJ1-3; 8 bases are a match to TRBD1. The CDR3 extends over 16 amino acids. V was pared by 4 bases and J by 2 bases, with 7 bases of the junction left unmatched. CDR1 and CDR2 from the germline V gene are MDHEN and SYDVKM. The CDR3 protein is CASSSGTGHTGNTIYF. CDR3 bases: TGTGCCAGCAGTTCCGGGACAGGACACACTGGAAACACCATATATTTT.

This clone has more than one count but fewer than ten. The rearrangement joins TRBV4-1 to TRBJ1-1; D is unclear. Trimming took off 0 bases at V and 0 bases at J, with 8 bases between the two ends. The CDR3 has 15 amino acids. Germline lookup yields CDR1 MGHRA and CDR2 YSYEKL. CDR3 protein: CASSQEWDLNTEAFF. CDR3 DNA sequence: TGCGCCAGCAGCCAAGAGTGGGATTTGAACACTGAAGCTTTCTTT.

This clone was recorded once. The identical CDR3 is also encoded by other nucleotide sequences in the sample. This chain uses TRBV27 with TRBJ1-1; weak D call: TRBD1 (5 bases). CDR3 size: 13 residues. Germline V lookup: CDR1 MNHEY, CDR2 SMNVEV (reference sequence). V gave up 6 bases and J gave up 1 base, with 9 bases separating them. The CDR3 sequence is CASRKTGNTEAFF. In nucleotides, the CDR3 is TGTGCCAGCAGGAAAACAGGGAACACTGAAGCTTTCTTT.

This chain joins TRBV7-8 and TRBJ1-2; D ambiguous. Trimming cost V 5 bases and J 4 bases, with 11 bases left between them. Germline CDR1 is SGHVS and CDR2 is FQNEAQ. This CDR3 contains 13 residues. The CDR3, as DNA: TGTGCCAGCAGCGAAAGGGAGGGCTATGGCTACACCTTC. This gives the protein CASSEREGYGYTF.

This clone appeared once. This sequence joins TRBV11-2 and TRBJ2-1; 7 bases are shared with TRBD2. The trim removed 2 bases at V and 4 bases at J, leaving 5 bases unmatched. CDR3 length: 15 amino acids. Germline-derived CDR1 and CDR2 are SGHAT and FQNNGV. The CDR3 spells CASSLSPAGYNEQFF. CDR3 bases: TGTGCCAGCAGCTTAAGTCCAGCGGGGTACAATGAGCAGTTCTTC. The whole variable domain, filled in from reference TRBV11-2 and TRBJ2-1, reads EAGVAQSPRYKIIEKRQSVAFWCNPISGHATLYWYQQILGQGPKLLIQFQNNGVVDDSQLPKDRFSAERLKGVDSTLKIQPAKLEDSAVYLCASSLSPAGYNEQFFGPGTRLTVL.

In this sample, this clone turned up a few times. This chain links TRBV19 with TRBJ1-6; no clear D gene. The CDR3 loop spans 14 amino acids. CDR1 is LNHDA, CDR2 SQIVND, per germline (reference sequence). V shed 5 bases and J shed 8 bases, with 13 bases lying between them. The CDR3 is CASSLHVAYSPLHF. CDR3 sequence (DNA): TGTGCCAGTAGTCTGCACGTAGCCTATTCACCCCTCCACTTT.

The chain is built from TRBV5-5 and TRBJ1-4; D might be TRBD1 (5 bases). Germline CDR1 SGHKS, CDR2 YYEKEE (reference sequence). This CDR3 contains 14 residues. Deletions cut 0 bases from V and 8 bases from J, with 11 bases between. For the CDR3, the DNA is TGTGCCAGCAGCTTGGGAACAGGCAACGAAAAACTGTTTTTT. Amino acid sequence: CASSLGTGNEKLFF.

The chain links TRBV4-3 to TRBJ2-3; 11 positions match TRBD2. CDR1 LGHNA and CDR2 YSLEER come from the germline V gene. There are 21 residues in the CDR3. Losses at the gene ends were 0 bases for V and 2 bases for J; bases not matched to a gene: 16. This CDR3 reads CASSQDLGLAGGFRNTDTQYF. CDR3 in DNA: TGCGCCAGCAGCCAAGATCTGGGGCTAGCGGGGGGATTCCGGAACACAGATACGCAGTATTTT.

The chain recombines TRBV5-4 with TRBJ2-7; no firm D call. The CDR3 is 14 amino acids. V lost 2 bases and J 7 bases, leaving 16 bases between the germline ends. Germline V gene sequence: CDR1 SGHNT, CDR2 YYREEE (reference sequence). CDR3 protein: CASSFGQLLREQYF. The CDR3, as DNA: TGTGCCAGCAGCTTCGGCCAGCTTCTGAGGGAGCAGTACTTC.

V is TRBV5-1 and J is TRBJ2-2; TRBD2 matches at 7 bases. CDR1 and CDR2 from the germline V gene are SGHRS and YFSETQ. After removal of 7 bases from V and 5 bases from J, the junction contained 11 bases not matched to a gene. This CDR3 contains 15 residues. CDR3 sequence reads: CASSLGGGSTGELFF. The CDR3, as DNA: TGCGCCAGCTCCCTTGGGGGAGGGAGTACCGGGGAGCTGTTTTTT.

The CDR3 is CASSKLRDSSYEQYF. CDR3 bases: TGCGCCAGCAGCAAGCTCCGGGACAGCTCCTACGAGCAGTACTTC. The rearrangement uses TRBV5-1 and TRBJ2-7; TRBD1 aligns across 7 bases. The CDR3 totals 15 residues. V dropped 4 bases and J dropped 0; count of bases not matched to a gene: 7. Per the germline V gene, CDR1 is SGHRS and CDR2 is YFSETQ.

This sequence joins TRBV18 and TRBJ2-1; no reliable D call. The CDR3 has 13 amino acids. CDR1 is KGHSH and CDR2 is LQKENI in the germline V gene. V gave up 1 base and J gave up 5 bases, with 6 bases separating them. The DNA of the CDR3 is TGTGCCAGCTCACCACAAAAACACAATGAGCAGTTCTTC. Its translation: CASSPQKHNEQFF.

The chain couples TRBV6-5 to TRBJ2-3; D might be TRBD2 (6 bases). This CDR3 region has 12 residues. Germline V CDR1 and CDR2: MNHEY, SVGAGI. Deletions cut 8 bases from V and 10 bases from J, with 16 bases between. The CDR3 nucleotides are TGTGCCAGCTCTCGTTCGCGGGGCTCGCAGTATTTT. Encoded protein: CASSRSRGSQYF.

V usage is TRBV5-1 and J usage is TRBJ1-4; D not certain. Trimming left V 2 bases short and J 3 bases short, with 8 bases between. The CDR3 consists of 14 residues. The V gene's germline CDR1 is SGHRS and CDR2 YFSETQ. The CDR3 DNA sequence: TGCGCCAGCAGCTTAGAGGCGGCTAATGAAAAACTGTTTTTT. Amino acids: CASSLEAANEKLFF.

The chain recombines TRBV6-6 with TRBJ2-3, with D possibly matching TRBD2 (5 bases). The CDR3 totals 15 residues. Germline CDR1 reads MNHNY; CDR2 reads SVGAGI (reference sequence). The ends were cut back, 2 bases at V and 0 bases at J, with 9 bases in the middle. The CDR3 region has the DNA TGTGCCAGCAGTTACGGGAGAACTAGCACAGATACGCAGTATTTT. The encoded protein is CASSYGRTSTDTQYF.

The chain uses TRBV6-5 and TRBJ2-1; maybe TRBD1 (6 bases). CDR3 length: 11 amino acids. V was clipped by 11 bases and J by 6 bases, with 11 bases between them. Germline CDR1 and CDR2: MNHEY and SVGAGI. The CDR3 DNA follows: TGTGCCTGTCAGGGGTTCAATGAGCAGTTCTTC. Translation gives CACQGFNEQFF.

In this sample, this clone turned up a few times. The rearrangement links TRBV29-1 to TRBJ1-1; 9 bases fit TRBD1. The CDR3 spans 13 residues. V shed 0 bases and J 11 bases; nucleotides not matched to a gene: 7. Germline V gene sequence: CDR1 SQVTM, CDR2 ANQGSEA. The CDR3 loop reads CSVEEGPGQGAFF. DNA of the CDR3: TGCAGCGTTGAAGAGGGCCCGGGACAGGGTGCTTTCTTT.

V and J are TRBV29-1 and TRBJ1-2; 7 bases line up with TRBD1. Per germline, CDR1 SQVTM and CDR2 ANQGSEA. This CDR3 region has 15 residues. V trimming: 3 bases; J trimming: 0 bases; junction bases outside the gene matches: 7. CDR3 nucleotides: TGCAGCGTTGATGAGACAGGGAATACTAACTATGGCTACACCTTC. It encodes CSVDETGNTNYGYTF.

This clone has more than one count but fewer than ten. V is TRBV18 and J is TRBJ1-5, with 7 bases matching TRBD1. The CDR3 has 13 amino acids. Germline values: CDR1 KGHSH, CDR2 LQKENI. The V and J ends lost 5 bases and 5 bases, in that order; junction bases with no gene match: 3. This CDR3 is CASSGTAHQPQHF. CDR3 bases: TGTGCCAGCTCAGGGACAGCCCATCAGCCCCAGCATTTT.

The chain links TRBV18 to TRBJ2-5; D possibly corresponds to TRBD2 (7 bases). Germline loops: CDR1 KGHSH, CDR2 LQKENI. V was shortened by 1 base and J by 4 bases, with 10 bases between the two germline ends. This CDR3 has 14 amino acids. This CDR3 is CASSPRRGGETQYF. For the CDR3, the DNA is TGTGCCAGCTCACCACGGAGGGGGGGAGAGACCCAGTACTTC.

The chain uses TRBV2 and TRBJ2-5, with 7 bases matching TRBD2. The CDR3 covers 13 residues. V was pared by 7 bases and J by 1 base, with 3 bases of the junction left unmatched. Germline CDR1 is SNHLY and CDR2 is FYNNEI. CDR3 nucleotide sequence: TGTGCCAGCATACGGGGGGTCCAAGAGACCCAGTACTTC. This codes for CASIRGVQETQYF.

This chain joins TRBV28 and TRBJ2-2; TRBD1 is a possible D gene (7 bases). This CDR3 contains 16 residues. Deletions cut 0 bases from V and 5 bases from J, with 13 bases between. In germline, CDR1 is MDHEN, CDR2 SYDVKM. As DNA, the CDR3 is TGTGCCAGCAGTTTATGGTCGACAGGGAGGACCGGGGAGCTGTTTTTT. Translation: CASSLWSTGRTGELFF. Full variable domain (remainder filled in from reference TRBV28 and TRBJ2-2): DVKVTQSSRYLVKRTGEKVFLECVQDMDHENMFWYRQDPGLGLRLIYFSYDVKMKEKGDIPEGYSVSREKKERFSLILESASTNQTSMYLCASSLWSTGRTGELFFGEGSRLTVL.

V and J are TRBV2 and TRBJ2-7, with D possibly matching TRBD2 (6 bases). Germline V gene sequence: CDR1 SNHLY, CDR2 FYNNEI. Deletions cut 5 bases from V and 1 base from J, with 21 bases between. The CDR3 is 17 residues long. The CDR3 here is CASSPRGGAAPSYEQYF. Here the CDR3 DNA reads TGTGCCAGCAGTCCGAGGGGCGGGGCAGCCCCTTCCTACGAGCAGTACTTC.

The CDR3: CASSRGQGGAKNIQYF. In nucleotides, the CDR3 is TGTGCCAGCAGCCGCGGACAGGGGGGAGCCAAAAACATTCAGTACTTC. The chain uses TRBV6-6 and TRBJ2-4, with 10 bases matching TRBD1. CDR1 and CDR2 from the germline V gene are MNHNY and SVGAGI (reference sequence). Trimming took 6 bases from V and 0 from J; bases not matched to a gene: 5. There are 16 residues in the CDR3.